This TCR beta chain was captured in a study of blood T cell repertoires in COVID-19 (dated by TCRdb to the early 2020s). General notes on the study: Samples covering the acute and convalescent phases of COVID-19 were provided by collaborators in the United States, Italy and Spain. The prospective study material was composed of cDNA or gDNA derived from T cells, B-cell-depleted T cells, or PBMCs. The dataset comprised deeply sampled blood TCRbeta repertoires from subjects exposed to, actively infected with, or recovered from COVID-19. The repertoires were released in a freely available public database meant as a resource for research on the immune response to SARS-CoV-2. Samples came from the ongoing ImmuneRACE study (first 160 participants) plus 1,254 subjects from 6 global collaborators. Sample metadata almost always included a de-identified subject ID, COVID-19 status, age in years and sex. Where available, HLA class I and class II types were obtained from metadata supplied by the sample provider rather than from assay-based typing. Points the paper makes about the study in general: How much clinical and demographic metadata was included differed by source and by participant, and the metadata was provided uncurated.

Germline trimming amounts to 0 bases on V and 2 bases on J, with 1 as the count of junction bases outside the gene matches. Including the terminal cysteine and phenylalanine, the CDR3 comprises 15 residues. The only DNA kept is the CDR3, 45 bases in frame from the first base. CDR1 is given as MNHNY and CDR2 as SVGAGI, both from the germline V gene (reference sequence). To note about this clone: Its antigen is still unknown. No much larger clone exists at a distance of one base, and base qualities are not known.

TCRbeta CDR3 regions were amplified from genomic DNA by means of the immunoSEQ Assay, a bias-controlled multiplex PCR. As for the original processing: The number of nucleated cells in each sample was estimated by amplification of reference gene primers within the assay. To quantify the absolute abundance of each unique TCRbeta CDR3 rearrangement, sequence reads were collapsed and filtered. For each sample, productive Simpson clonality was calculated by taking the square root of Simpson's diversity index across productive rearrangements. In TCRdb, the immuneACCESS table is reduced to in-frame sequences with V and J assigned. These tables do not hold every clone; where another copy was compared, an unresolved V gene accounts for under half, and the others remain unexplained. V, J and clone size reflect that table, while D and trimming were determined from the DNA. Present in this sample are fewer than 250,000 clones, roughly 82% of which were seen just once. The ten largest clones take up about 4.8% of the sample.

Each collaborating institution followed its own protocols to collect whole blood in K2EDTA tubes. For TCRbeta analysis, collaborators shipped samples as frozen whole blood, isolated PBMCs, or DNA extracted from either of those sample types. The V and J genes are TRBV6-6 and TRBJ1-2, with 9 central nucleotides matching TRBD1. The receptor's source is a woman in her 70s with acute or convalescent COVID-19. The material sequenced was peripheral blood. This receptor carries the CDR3 CASSYSGQGNYGYTF. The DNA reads TGTGCCAGCAGTTACTCAGGACAGGGGAACTATGGCTACACCTTC.